Following are 30 T cell receptor beta chains from one sample sequenced in a study of T cells in Graves' hyperthyroidism and ophthalmopathy. Amplified regions were TCR beta CDR3 sequences from RNA transcripts. Using the HTBI primer set, a first-round RT-PCR was run on the TCR CDR3. TCRdb processed the multiplex PCR reads anew with MiXCR; each CDR3 protein has one entry. The profile shows 700,000 or so distinct CDR3 sequences, roughly 15% of them singletons. The sequenced material came from blood. The source is a woman in her fifties or sixties with Graves' ophthalmopathy.

This clonotype showed up many times. The rearrangement uses TRBV9 and TRBJ2-7; maybe TRBD2 (5 bases). The CDR3 runs to 16 residues. V shed 0 bases and J shed 2 bases, with 15 bases lying between them. CDR1 and CDR2 (germline): SGDLS, YYNGEE. The CDR3 region has the DNA TGTGCCAGCAGCGTAGCTCTAGCTGGAGGCCCCTACGAGCAGTACTTC. Translating it yields CASSVALAGGPYEQYF.

This clonotype was seen a few times. The rearrangement links TRBV20-1 to TRBJ2-1, with TRBD2 matching over 8 bases. The CDR3 extends over 12 amino acids. The germline CDR1 and CDR2 sequences are DFQATT and SNEGSKA (reference sequence). V lost 1 base to trimming and J lost 10 bases; unmatched junction nucleotides: 3. This chain's CDR3 is CSARAGGREQFF. The CDR3 DNA sequence: TGCAGTGCTAGAGCGGGGGGGCGGGAGCAGTTCTTC.

This clonotype appeared a few times. This rearrangement joins TRBV27 to TRBJ1-2, with 10 bases identical to TRBD1. Germline CDR1 reads MNHEY; CDR2 reads SMNVEV (reference sequence). Trimming took 5 bases from V and 13 from J; bases not matched to a gene: 10. This CDR3 has 13 amino acids. The CDR3 here is CASSHIGQGEVTF. The CDR3 nucleotides are TGTGCCAGCAGTCATATTGGACAGGGGGAGGTCACCTTC.

Many counts were recorded for this clonotype. The gene calls are TRBV13 and TRBJ1-2; weak D call: TRBD1 (5 bases). V lost 7 bases and J lost 4, with 19 bases in between. In germline, CDR1 is PRHDT, CDR2 FYEKMQ (reference sequence). The CDR3 length is 15 residues. The chain's CDR3 is CASKTRGHQVYGYTF. The CDR3, as DNA: TGTGCCAGCAAAACTCGGGGCCACCAGGTCTATGGCTACACCTTC.

This clonotype was picked up many times. The chain joins TRBV20-1 to TRBJ2-3, with 7 positions matching TRBD2. The CDR3 is 15 amino acids. Germline V gene sequence: CDR1 DFQATT, CDR2 SNEGSKA (reference sequence). The ends lost 7 bases at V and 2 bases at J; junction bases unmatched: 12. In DNA form, the CDR3 reads TGCAGTGAAAGAGTGGCGGGAGATGTCACAGATACGCAGTATTTT. Translating it yields CSERVAGDVTDTQYF.

There are many counts of this clonotype. This chain connects TRBV20-1 to TRBJ2-7; 9 bases line up with TRBD2. Germline V gives CDR1 DFQATT, CDR2 SNEGSKA (reference sequence). This CDR3 spans 15 amino acids. Trimming at V came to 4 bases and at J to 2 bases, leaving 9 bases not matched to a gene. The DNA for the CDR3 is TGCAGTGCTATCTCAAGACTAGCGGAAGCCTACGAGCAGTACTTC. Translated, it gives CSAISRLAEAYEQYF.

This clonotype has at least ten counts. This sequence joins TRBV11-2 and TRBJ1-2; TRBD1 matches 7 bases. V lost 4 bases to trimming and J lost 2 bases; unmatched junction nucleotides: 10. The CDR3 is 16 amino acids. Germline V gene data show CDR1 as SGHAT and CDR2 as FQNNGV. The CDR3 DNA is TGTGCCAGCAGCTCCAGCGTCGGGACAGCGAACTATGGCTACACCTTC. Residues: CASSSSVGTANYGYTF.

This clonotype was picked up many times. The chain combines TRBV6-2 or TRBV6-3 with TRBJ1-4; D perhaps matches TRBD1 (5 bases). V lost 7 bases to trimming and J lost 6 bases, with 15 bases between them. Looked up from germline, CDR1 is MNHEY and CDR2 is SVGEGT. This CDR3 has 14 residues. Here the CDR3 DNA reads TGTGCCAGCAAACCGGGACGGCATCATGAAAAACTGTTTTTT. It translates to CASKPGRHHEKLFF.

In its sample, this clonotype was seen many times. This rearrangement joins TRBV24-1 to TRBJ2-7; D is perhaps TRBD1 (6 bases). V was cut by 4 bases and J by 2 bases, with 11 bases left in between. CDR1 is KGHDR, CDR2 SFDVKD, per germline. The CDR3 covers 14 residues. DNA of the CDR3: TGTGCCACCAGTGAAACGGGACAAACCTACGAGCAGTACTTC. Residues: CATSETGQTYEQYF.

This clonotype was seen repeatedly, ten times or more. The V and J genes are TRBV11-3 and TRBJ2-1; 14 bases fit TRBD2. Germline V gene data show CDR1 as SGHNT and CDR2 as YENEEA. The junction had 8 bases not matched to a gene; V was cut back by 5 bases and J by 5 bases. The CDR3 runs 17 residues. CDR3 loop: CASSGLAGGFRHNEQFF. DNA of the CDR3: TGTGCCAGCAGCGGACTAGCGGGAGGTTTTAGGCACAATGAGCAGTTCTTC.

The sample holds a few counts of this clonotype. The chain employs TRBV28 and TRBJ2-4; no reliable D call. There are 15 residues in the CDR3. Trimming pared 2 bases from V and 5 bases from J, leaving 13 bases between. Germline assignment: CDR1 MDHEN and CDR2 SYDVKM. CDR3 coding DNA: TGTGCCAGCAGTTTAGTCCGGCCAGAACAAAACATTCAGTACTTC. Residues: CASSLVRPEQNIQYF.

This clonotype was detected ten times or more. CDR3 nucleotide sequence: TGTGCCAGCAGTTTGATGGGCAGGGGGATAGAAAAACTGTTTTTT. Protein sequence: CASSLMGRGIEKLFF. The gene calls are TRBV28 and TRBJ1-4; TRBD1 matches 7 bases. This CDR3 has 15 residues. Germline V gives CDR1 MDHEN, CDR2 SYDVKM. Germline trimming cut 3 bases from V and 8 bases from J; bases unmatched to any gene: 9.

The table lists this clonotype with a few counts. V is TRBV5-1 and J is TRBJ2-1, with 12 bases matching TRBD1. Germline V gene data show CDR1 as SGHRS and CDR2 as YFSETQ. After removal of 4 bases from V and 14 bases from J, the junction contained 13 bases not matched to a gene. The CDR3 is made up of 15 amino acids. CDR3 nucleotides: TGCGCCAGCAGCGGGGGACAGGGGGCGCGGGGGGCCGAGTTCTTC. Amino acids: CASSGGQGARGAEFF. Filled out from reference TRBV5-1 and TRBJ2-1, the complete variable domain reads KAGVTQTPRYLIKTRGQQVTLSCSPISGHRSVSWYQQTPGQGLQFLFEYFSETQRNKGNFPGRFSGRQFSNSRSEMNVSTLELGDSALYLCASSGGQGARGAEFFGPGTRLTVL.

The table lists this clonotype with many counts. The genes are TRBV19 and TRBJ2-7, with a possible D match to TRBD1 (5 bases). Trimming took 5 bases from V and 0 from J, leaving 26 bases between them. From germline, CDR1 is LNHDA and CDR2 SQIVND (reference sequence). This CDR3 is 19 amino acids long. In nucleotides, the CDR3 is TGTGCCAGTAGTCCCCGTTGGGTGGGGCAGCAGTCTTACTCCTACGAGCAGTACTTC. This codes for CASSPRWVGQQSYSYEQYF.

The chain couples TRBV4-2 to TRBJ2-1, with 9 bases fitting TRBD2. Germline V gene lookup returns CDR1 LGHNA and CDR2 YNFKEQ. There are 14 residues in the CDR3. Trimming took 1 base from V and 9 from J; bases not matched to a gene: 4. The CDR3 loop is CASSQVGLALEQFF. CDR3 DNA sequence: TGTGCCAGCAGCCAAGTAGGACTAGCGCTTGAGCAGTTCTTC.

Many counts were recorded for this clonotype. The chain couples TRBV5-1 to TRBJ2-7; 7 bases are shared with TRBD1. This CDR3 has 15 amino acids. Trimming took 4 bases from V and 2 from J; bases not matched to a gene: 9. Germline CDR1 SGHRS, CDR2 YFSETQ. CDR3 sequence reads: CASSASGTETYEQYF. The CDR3 coding sequence is TGCGCCAGCAGCGCGTCCGGGACAGAAACCTACGAGCAGTACTTC.

The J gene is TRBJ2-7, the V gene TRBV4-3, with D perhaps matching TRBD1 (5 bases). There are 15 residues in the CDR3. Trimming removed 1 base at V and 2 bases at J, with 12 bases between. Germline V gives CDR1 LGHNA, CDR2 YSLEER. CDR3 DNA sequence: TGCGCCAGCAGCCAAGTCCCAGTGGACACCTACGAGCAGTACTTC. It encodes CASSQVPVDTYEQYF.

This clonotype was seen at least ten times. The chain combines TRBV27 with TRBJ1-2, with D possibly TRBD1 on 5 matching bases. Trimming pared 5 bases from V and 6 bases from J, leaving 19 bases between. The V gene's germline CDR1 is MNHEY and CDR2 SMNVEV (reference sequence). This CDR3 spans 15 amino acids. CDR3 loop: CASSTSLGVVDGYTF. CDR3 DNA sequence: TGTGCCAGCAGTACCTCCTTGGGGGTTGTAGATGGCTACACCTTC.

The V call is TRBV4-3, the J call TRBJ2-7; TRBD1 is a possible D gene (7 bases). This CDR3 comprises 15 residues. The germline gives CDR1 LGHNA, CDR2 YSLEER. V shed 3 bases and J shed 4 bases, with 16 bases lying between them. CDR3 coding DNA: TGCGCCAGCAGCCAGCAATACAGGGGACTGTACGAGCAGTACTTC. It codes for CASSQQYRGLYEQYF.

Many counts were recorded for this clonotype. The rearrangement uses TRBV12-3 or TRBV12-4 and TRBJ1-6, with 10 positions matching TRBD1. The length of the CDR3 is 14 residues. V lost 6 bases to trimming and J lost 8 bases; unmatched junction nucleotides: 4. CDR3 sequence: CASRRTGGDSPLHF. DNA for the CDR3: TGTGCCAGCAGAAGGACAGGGGGTGATTCACCCCTCCACTTT.

This clonotype was counted at least ten times. V gene TRBV2 combines with J gene TRBJ1-2; D is undetermined. This CDR3 spans 14 amino acids. Trimming left V 4 bases short and J 8 bases short, with 17 bases between. Germline CDR1 reads SNHLY; CDR2 reads FYNNEI. CDR3 sequence: CASSVMSSDPGYTF. The CDR3 coding sequence is TGTGCCAGCAGTGTAATGAGCTCCGATCCCGGCTACACCTTC.

This clonotype was observed many times. J is TRBJ2-2 and V is TRBV6-2 or TRBV6-3; weak D call: TRBD2 (6 bases). Deletions cut 4 bases from V and 5 bases from J, with 11 bases between. The germline V gene has CDR1 MNHEY and CDR2 SVGEGT. The CDR3 has 14 amino acids. The CDR3, as DNA: TGTGCCAGCAGTTCGGGACTCCGAACCGGGGAGCTGTTTTTT. Its protein is CASSSGLRTGELFF.

This clonotype was counted ten times or more. The chain employs TRBV20-1 and TRBJ1-1; D perhaps matches TRBD1 (5 bases). V gave up 1 base and J gave up 1 base, with 10 bases separating them. In germline, CDR1 is DFQATT, CDR2 SNEGSKA (reference sequence). The CDR3 runs 14 residues. For the CDR3, the DNA is TGCAGTGCTAGAGTAGGCCAGGGGAACACTGAAGCTTTCTTT. This sequence encodes CSARVGQGNTEAFF.

This clonotype was counted many times. The chain links TRBV20-1 to TRBJ1-1; maybe TRBD1 (5 bases). V lost 2 bases to trimming and J lost 3 bases, with 16 bases between them. CDR3 size: 15 residues. Germline V gene data show CDR1 as DFQATT and CDR2 as SNEGSKA (reference sequence). The CDR3: CSARLGTPRDTEAFF. In DNA, the CDR3 is TGCAGTGCTAGATTAGGGACCCCTAGGGACACTGAAGCTTTCTTT.

This clonotype was found a few times. The chain links TRBV28 to TRBJ2-1; D is unresolved. The CDR3 has 17 residues. Trimming pared 4 bases from V and 5 bases from J, leaving 21 bases between. CDR1 MDHEN and CDR2 SYDVKM come from the germline V gene. CDR3 in amino acids: CASSSPITTSGNNEQFF. DNA for the CDR3: TGTGCCAGCAGTTCCCCCATAACTACGTCAGGTAACAATGAGCAGTTCTTC.

This clonotype was counted at least ten times. The chain joins TRBV20-1 to TRBJ2-1; 8 nucleotides match TRBD2. The CDR3 contains 15 residues. The germline CDR1 and CDR2 sequences are DFQATT and SNEGSKA (reference sequence). Trimming at V came to 6 bases and at J to 6 bases, leaving 13 bases not matched to a gene. DNA of the CDR3: TGCAGTGCCCCTATTACCCCGGGACTAGTCAATGAGCAGTTCTTC. Translating it yields CSAPITPGLVNEQFF.

Points on this clonotype: A read error may produce the germline difference seen at one junction end. CDR3 bases: TGTGCCAGCAGCTACTCGGGACAAGCGGGAGGGCCTAAAGATACGCAGTATTTT. It specifies CASSYSGQAGGPKDTQYF. This chain links TRBV6-6 with TRBJ2-3, with TRBD2 identical over 10 bases. The germline CDR1 and CDR2 sequences are MNHNY and SVGAGI (reference sequence). CDR3 length: 18 amino acids.

In its sample, this clonotype was seen a few times. The chain uses TRBV20-1 and TRBJ2-3; no reliable D call. The ends were cut back, 4 bases at V and 5 bases at J, with 16 bases in the middle. The CDR3 is 14 residues long. The germline CDR1 and CDR2 sequences are DFQATT and SNEGSKA (reference sequence). CDR3 sequence: CSATPARAGDTQYF. In DNA form, the CDR3 reads TGCAGTGCTACCCCGGCCCGAGCAGGAGATACGCAGTATTTT.

This clonotype has more than one count but fewer than ten. The chain uses TRBV5-1 and TRBJ1-2; D is perhaps TRBD1 (5 bases). Per germline, CDR1 SGHRS and CDR2 YFSETQ. V gave up 0 bases and J gave up 6 bases, with 12 bases separating them. The CDR3 runs to 14 residues. In DNA, the CDR3 is TGCGCCAGCAGCTTGGAAGCGCAGGGACATGGCTACACCTTC. Encoded protein: CASSLEAQGHGYTF.

This clonotype was counted at least ten times. The chain uses TRBV3-1 and TRBJ1-4, with 8 bases lining up with TRBD1. Germline trimming cut 6 bases from V and 4 bases from J; bases unmatched to any gene: 13. The CDR3 contains 17 residues. Germline CDR1 and CDR2: LGHDT and YNNKEL (reference sequence). CDR3 loop: CASRPRTGIGGNEKLFF. The CDR3 nucleotides are TGTGCCAGCAGGCCTCGGACAGGGATCGGGGGTAATGAAAAACTGTTTTTT.